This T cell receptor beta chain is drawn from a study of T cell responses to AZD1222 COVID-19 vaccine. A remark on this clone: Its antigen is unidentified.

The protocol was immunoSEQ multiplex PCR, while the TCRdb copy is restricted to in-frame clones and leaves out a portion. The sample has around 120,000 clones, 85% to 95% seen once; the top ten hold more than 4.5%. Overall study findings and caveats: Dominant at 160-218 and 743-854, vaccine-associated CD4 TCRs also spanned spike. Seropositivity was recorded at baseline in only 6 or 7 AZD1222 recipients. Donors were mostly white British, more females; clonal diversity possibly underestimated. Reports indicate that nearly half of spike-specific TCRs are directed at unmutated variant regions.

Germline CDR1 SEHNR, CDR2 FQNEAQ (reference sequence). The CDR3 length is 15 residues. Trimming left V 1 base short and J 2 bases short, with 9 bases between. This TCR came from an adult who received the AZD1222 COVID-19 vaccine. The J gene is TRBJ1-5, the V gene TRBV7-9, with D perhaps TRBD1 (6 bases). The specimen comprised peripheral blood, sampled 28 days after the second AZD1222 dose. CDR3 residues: CASSLGGHGNQPQHF. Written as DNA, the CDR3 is TGTGCCAGCAGCTTAGGGGGGCACGGCAATCAGCCCCAGCATTTT.